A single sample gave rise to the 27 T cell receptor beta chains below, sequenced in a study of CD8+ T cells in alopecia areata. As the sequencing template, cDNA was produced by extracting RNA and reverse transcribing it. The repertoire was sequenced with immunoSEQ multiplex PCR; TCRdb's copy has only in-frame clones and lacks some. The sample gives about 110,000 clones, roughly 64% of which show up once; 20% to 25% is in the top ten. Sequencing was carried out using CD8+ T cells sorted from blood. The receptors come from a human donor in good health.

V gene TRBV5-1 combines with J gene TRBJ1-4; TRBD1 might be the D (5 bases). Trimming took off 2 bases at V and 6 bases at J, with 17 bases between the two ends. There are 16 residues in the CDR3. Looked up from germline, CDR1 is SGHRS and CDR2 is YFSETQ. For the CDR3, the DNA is TGCGCCAGCAGCTTCCTCGGGGGTGGGATCGATGAAAAACTGTTTTTT. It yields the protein CASSFLGGGIDEKLFF. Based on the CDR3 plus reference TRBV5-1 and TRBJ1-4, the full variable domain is KAGVTQTPRYLIKTRGQQVTLSCSPISGHRSVSWYQQTPGQGLQFLFEYFSETQRNKGNFPGRFSGRQFSNSRSEMNVSTLELGDSALYLCASSFLGGGIDEKLFFGSGTQLSVL.

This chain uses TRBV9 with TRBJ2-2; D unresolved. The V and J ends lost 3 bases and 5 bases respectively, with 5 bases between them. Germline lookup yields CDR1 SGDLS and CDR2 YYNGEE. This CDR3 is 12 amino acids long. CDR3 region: CASSDFTGELFF. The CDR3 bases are TGTGCCAGCAGCGATTTTACCGGGGAGCTGTTTTTT.

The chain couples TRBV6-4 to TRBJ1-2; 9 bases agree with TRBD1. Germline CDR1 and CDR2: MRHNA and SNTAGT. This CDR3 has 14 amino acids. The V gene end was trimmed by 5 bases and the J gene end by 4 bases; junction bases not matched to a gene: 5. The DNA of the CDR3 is TGTGCCAGCAGTTCCGGGACAGGGAGCTATGGCTACACCTTC. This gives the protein CASSSGTGSYGYTF.

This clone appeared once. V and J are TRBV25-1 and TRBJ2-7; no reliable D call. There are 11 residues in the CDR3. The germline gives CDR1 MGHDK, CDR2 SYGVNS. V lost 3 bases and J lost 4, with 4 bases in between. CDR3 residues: CASSEVYEQYF. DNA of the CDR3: TGTGCCAGCAGTGAGGTATACGAGCAGTACTTC.

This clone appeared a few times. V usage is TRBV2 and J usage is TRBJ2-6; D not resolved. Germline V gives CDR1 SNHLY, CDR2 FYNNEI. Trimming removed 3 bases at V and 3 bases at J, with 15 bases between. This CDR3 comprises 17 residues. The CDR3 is CASSDRLSSRGANVLTF. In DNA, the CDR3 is TGTGCCAGCAGTGATCGTCTCAGTTCCCGTGGGGCCAACGTCCTGACTTTC.

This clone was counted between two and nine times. CDR3 in DNA: TGTGCCAGCAGCCCACCCTGGTACTTGAACACTGAAGCTTTCTTT. Translation gives CASSPPWYLNTEAFF. This chain joins TRBV11-2 and TRBJ1-1; the D is unclear. The CDR3 has 15 residues. Between the trimmed V and J ends, which lost 5 bases and 0 bases, there was a span of 13 bases. Germline V lookup: CDR1 SGHAT, CDR2 FQNNGV.

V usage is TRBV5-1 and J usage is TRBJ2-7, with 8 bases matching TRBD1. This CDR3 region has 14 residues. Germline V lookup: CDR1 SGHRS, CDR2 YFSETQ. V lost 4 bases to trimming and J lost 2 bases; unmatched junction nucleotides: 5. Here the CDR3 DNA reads TGCGCCAGCAGCGTCAGGGGGCTCACCTACGAGCAGTACTTC. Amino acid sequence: CASSVRGLTYEQYF.

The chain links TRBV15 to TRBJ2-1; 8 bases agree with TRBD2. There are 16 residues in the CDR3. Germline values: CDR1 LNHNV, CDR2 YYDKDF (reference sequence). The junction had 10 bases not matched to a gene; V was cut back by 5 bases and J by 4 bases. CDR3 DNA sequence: TGTGCCACCAGCGACACGGGGGGGCTCGGGTACAATGAGCAGTTCTTC. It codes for CATSDTGGLGYNEQFF.

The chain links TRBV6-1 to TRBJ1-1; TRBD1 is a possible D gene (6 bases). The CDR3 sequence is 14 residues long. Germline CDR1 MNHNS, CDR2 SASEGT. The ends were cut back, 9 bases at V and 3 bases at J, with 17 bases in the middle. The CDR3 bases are TGTGCCAGTGGGCAGGGGTGGGTGGACACTGAAGCTTTCTTT. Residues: CASGQGWVDTEAFF.

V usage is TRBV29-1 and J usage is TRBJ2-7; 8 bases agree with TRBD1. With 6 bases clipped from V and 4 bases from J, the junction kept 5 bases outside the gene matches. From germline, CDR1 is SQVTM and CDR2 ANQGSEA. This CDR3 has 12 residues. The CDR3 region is CSVQGDRYEQYF. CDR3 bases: TGCAGCGTACAGGGGGATCGGTACGAGCAGTACTTC.

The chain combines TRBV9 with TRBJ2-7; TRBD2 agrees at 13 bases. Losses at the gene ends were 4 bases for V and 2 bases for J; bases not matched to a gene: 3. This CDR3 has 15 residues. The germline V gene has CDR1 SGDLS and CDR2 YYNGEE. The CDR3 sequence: CASSFGLAGAYEQYF. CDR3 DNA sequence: TGTGCCAGCAGCTTCGGACTAGCGGGGGCCTACGAGCAGTACTTC. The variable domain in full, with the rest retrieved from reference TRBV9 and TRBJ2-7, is DSGVTQTPKHLITATGQRVTLRCSPRSGDLSVYWYQQSLDQGLQFLIQYYNGEERAKGNILERFSAQQFPDLHSELNLSSLELGDSALYFCASSFGLAGAYEQYFGPGTRLTVT.

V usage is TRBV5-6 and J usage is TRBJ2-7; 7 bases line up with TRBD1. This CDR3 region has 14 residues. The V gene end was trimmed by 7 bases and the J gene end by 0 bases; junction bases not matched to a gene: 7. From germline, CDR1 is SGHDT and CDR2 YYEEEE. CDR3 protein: CASSGQASSYEQYF. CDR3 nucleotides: TGTGCCAGCTCCGGACAGGCGAGCTCCTACGAGCAGTACTTC.

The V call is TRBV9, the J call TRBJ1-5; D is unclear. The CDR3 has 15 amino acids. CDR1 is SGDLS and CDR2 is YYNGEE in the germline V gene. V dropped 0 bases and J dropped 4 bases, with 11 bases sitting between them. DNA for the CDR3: TGTGCCAGCAGCGTAGGGTCAGGACCAAATCAGCCCCAGCATTTT. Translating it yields CASSVGSGPNQPQHF.

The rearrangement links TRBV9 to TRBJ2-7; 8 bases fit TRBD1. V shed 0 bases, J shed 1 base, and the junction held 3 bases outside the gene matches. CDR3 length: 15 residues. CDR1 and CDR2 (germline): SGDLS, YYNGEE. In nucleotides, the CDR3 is TGTGCCAGCAGCGTAGGTGGGGACAGGTCCTACGAGCAGTACTTC. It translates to CASSVGGDRSYEQYF.

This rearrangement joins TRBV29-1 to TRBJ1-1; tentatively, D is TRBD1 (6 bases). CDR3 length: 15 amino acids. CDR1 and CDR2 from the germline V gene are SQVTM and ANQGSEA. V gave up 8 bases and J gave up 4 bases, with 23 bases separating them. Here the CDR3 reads CSSAVQGVVATEAFF. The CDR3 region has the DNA TGCAGCTCAGCGGTACAGGGAGTGGTTGCCACTGAAGCTTTCTTT.

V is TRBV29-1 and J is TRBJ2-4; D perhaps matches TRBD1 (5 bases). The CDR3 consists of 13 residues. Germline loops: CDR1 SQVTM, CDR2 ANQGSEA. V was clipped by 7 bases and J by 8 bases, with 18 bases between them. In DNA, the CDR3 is TGCAGCGCCTATGACAGTGGTTTAGACATTCAGTACTTC. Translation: CSAYDSGLDIQYF. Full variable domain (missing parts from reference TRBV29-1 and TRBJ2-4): SAVISQKPSRDICQRGTSLTIQCQVDSQVTMMFWYRQQPGQSLTLIATANQGSEATYESGFVIDKFPISRPNLTFSTLTVSNMSPEDSSIYLCSAYDSGLDIQYFGAGTRLSVL.

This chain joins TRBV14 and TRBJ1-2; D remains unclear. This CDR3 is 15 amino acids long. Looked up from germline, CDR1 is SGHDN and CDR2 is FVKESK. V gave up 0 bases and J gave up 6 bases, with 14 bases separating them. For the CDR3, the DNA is TGTGCCAGCAGCCAAGAGTTTCAAGGAGGCGATGGCTACACCTTC. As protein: CASSQEFQGGDGYTF.

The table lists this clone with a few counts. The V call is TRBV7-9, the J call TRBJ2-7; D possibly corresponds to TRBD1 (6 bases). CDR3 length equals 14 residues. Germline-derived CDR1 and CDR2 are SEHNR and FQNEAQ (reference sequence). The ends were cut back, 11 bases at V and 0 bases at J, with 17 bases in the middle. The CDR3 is CAFETGDSSYEQYF. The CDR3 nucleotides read TGTGCCTTCGAGACAGGTGATAGCTCCTACGAGCAGTACTTC.

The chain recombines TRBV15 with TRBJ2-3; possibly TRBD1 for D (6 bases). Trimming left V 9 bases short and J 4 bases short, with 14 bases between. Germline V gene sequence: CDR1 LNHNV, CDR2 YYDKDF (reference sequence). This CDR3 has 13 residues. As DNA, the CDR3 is TGTGCCACGAATAACAGGGTATCAGATACGCAGTATTTT. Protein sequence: CATNNRVSDTQYF.

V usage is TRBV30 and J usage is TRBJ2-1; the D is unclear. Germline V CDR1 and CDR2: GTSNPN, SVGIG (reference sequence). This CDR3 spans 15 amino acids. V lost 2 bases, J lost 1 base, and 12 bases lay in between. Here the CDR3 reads CAWSFALGSYNEQFF. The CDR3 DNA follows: TGTGCCTGGAGTTTTGCCCTTGGGTCCTACAATGAGCAGTTCTTC.

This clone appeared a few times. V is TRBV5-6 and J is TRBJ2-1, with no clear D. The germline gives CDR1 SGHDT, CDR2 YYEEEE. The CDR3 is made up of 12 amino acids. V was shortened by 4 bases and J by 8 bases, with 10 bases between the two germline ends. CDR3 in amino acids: CASSPASDEQFF. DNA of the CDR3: TGTGCCAGCAGCCCAGCCAGTGATGAGCAGTTCTTC.

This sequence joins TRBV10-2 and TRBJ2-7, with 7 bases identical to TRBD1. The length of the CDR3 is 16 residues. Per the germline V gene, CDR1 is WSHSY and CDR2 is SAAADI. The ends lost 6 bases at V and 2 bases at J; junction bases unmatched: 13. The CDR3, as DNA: TGCGCCAGCAGCGAACTCCTGAGACAGGGACCCTACGAGCAGTACTTC. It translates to CASSELLRQGPYEQYF.

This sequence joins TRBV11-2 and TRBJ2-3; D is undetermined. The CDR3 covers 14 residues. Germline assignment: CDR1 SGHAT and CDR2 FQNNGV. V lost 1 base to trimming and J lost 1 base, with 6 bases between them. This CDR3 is CASSLGFGTDTQYF. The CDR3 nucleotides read TGTGCCAGCAGCTTAGGGTTCGGCACAGATACGCAGTATTTT.

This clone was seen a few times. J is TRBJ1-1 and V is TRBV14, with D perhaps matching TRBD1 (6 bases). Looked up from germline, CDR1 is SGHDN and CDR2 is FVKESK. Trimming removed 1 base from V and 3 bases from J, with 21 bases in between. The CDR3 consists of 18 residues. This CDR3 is CASSQVDRRYLGDTEAFF. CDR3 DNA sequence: TGTGCCAGCAGCCAAGTCGACAGGCGATACCTTGGGGACACTGAAGCTTTCTTT.

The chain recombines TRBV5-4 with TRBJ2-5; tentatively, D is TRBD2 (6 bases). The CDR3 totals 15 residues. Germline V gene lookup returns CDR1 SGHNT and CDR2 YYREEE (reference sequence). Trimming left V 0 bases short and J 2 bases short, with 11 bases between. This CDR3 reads CASSLAIAGQETQYF. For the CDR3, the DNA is TGTGCCAGCAGCTTGGCCATCGCGGGGCAAGAGACCCAGTACTTC.

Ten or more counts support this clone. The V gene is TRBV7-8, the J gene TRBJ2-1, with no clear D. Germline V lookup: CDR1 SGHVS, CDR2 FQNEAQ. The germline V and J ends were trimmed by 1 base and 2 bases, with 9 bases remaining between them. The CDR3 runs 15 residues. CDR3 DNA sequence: TGTGCCAGCAGCTTAGAAGGGAACCCCTACAATGAGCAGTTCTTC. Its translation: CASSLEGNPYNEQFF. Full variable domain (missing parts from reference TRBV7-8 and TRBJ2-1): GAGVSQSPRYKVAKRGQDVALRCDPISGHVSLFWYQQALGQGPEFLTYFQNEAQLDKSGLPSDRFFAERPEGSVSTLKIQRTQQEDSAVYLCASSLEGNPYNEQFFGPGTRLTVL.

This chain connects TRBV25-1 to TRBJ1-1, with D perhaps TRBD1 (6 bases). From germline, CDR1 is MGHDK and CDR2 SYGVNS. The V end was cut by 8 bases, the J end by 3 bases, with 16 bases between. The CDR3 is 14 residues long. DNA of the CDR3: TGTGCCAGCGCTACAGGGTCGGTGGACACTGAAGCTTTCTTT. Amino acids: CASATGSVDTEAFF. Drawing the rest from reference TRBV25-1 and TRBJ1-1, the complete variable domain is EADIYQTPRYLVIGTGKKITLECSQTMGHDKMYWYQQDPGMELHLIHYSYGVNSTEKGDLSSESTVSRIRTEHFPLTLESARPSHTSQYLCASATGSVDTEAFFGQGTRLTVV.